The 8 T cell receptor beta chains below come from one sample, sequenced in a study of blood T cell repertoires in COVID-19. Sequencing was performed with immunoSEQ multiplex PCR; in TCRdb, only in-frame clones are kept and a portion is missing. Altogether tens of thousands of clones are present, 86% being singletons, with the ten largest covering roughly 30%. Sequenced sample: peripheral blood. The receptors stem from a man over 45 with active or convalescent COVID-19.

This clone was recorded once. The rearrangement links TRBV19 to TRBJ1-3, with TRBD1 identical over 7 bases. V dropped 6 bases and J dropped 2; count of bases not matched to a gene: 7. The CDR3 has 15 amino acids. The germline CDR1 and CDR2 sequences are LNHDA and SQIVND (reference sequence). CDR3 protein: CASRTDRVPGNTIYF. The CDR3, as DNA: TGTGCCAGTAGGACCGACAGGGTGCCTGGAAACACCATATATTTT.

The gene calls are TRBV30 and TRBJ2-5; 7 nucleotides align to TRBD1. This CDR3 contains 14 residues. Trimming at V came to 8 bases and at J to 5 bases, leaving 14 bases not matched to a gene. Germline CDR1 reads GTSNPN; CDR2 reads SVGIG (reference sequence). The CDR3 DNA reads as TGTGCCCAACGGACAGGTCTTTCGCGGGAGACCCAGTACTTC. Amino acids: CAQRTGLSRETQYF.

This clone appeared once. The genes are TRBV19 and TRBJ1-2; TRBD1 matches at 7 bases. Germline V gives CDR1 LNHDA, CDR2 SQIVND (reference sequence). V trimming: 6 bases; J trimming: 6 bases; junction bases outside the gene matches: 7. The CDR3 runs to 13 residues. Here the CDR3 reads CASRRQGGNGYTF. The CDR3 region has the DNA TGTGCCAGTAGGCGACAGGGTGGGAATGGCTACACCTTC.

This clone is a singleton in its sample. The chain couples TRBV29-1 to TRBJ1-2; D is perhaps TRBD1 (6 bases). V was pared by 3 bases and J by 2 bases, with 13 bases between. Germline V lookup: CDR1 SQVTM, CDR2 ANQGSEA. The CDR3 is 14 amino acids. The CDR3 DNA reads TGCAGCGTTGACGGGCCAGGGGTAAACTATGGCTACACCTTC. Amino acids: CSVDGPGVNYGYTF. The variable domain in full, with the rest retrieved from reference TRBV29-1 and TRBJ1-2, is SAVISQKPSRDICQRGTSLTIQCQVDSQVTMMFWYRQQPGQSLTLIATANQGSEATYESGFVIDKFPISRPNLTFSTLTVSNMSPEDSSIYLCSVDGPGVNYGYTFGSGTRLTVV.

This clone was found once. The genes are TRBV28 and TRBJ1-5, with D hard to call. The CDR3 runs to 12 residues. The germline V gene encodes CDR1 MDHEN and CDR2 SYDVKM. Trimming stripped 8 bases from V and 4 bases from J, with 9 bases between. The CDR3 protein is CASLQINQPQHF. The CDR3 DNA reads TGTGCCAGCTTACAGATTAATCAGCCCCAGCATTTT. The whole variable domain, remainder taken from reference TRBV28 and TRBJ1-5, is DVKVTQSSRYLVKRTGEKVFLECVQDMDHENMFWYRQDPGLGLRLIYFSYDVKMKEKGDIPEGYSVSREKKERFSLILESASTNQTSMYLCASLQINQPQHFGDGTRLSIL.

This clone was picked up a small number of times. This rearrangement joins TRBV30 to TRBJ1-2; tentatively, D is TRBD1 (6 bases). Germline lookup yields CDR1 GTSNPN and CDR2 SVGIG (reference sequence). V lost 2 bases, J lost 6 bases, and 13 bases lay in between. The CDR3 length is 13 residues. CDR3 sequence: CAWSYRETNGYTF. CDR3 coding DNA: TGTGCCTGGAGTTACAGGGAGACGAATGGCTACACCTTC.

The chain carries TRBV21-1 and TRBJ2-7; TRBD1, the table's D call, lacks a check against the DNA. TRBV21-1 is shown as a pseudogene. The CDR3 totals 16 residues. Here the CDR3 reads CASSKEGQGSLGEQYF. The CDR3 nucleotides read TGTGCCAGCAGCAAAGAAGGACAGGGATCTTTAGGCGAGCAGTACTTC.

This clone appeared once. CDR3 amino acids: CASSLDGGRQYF. The CDR3 nucleotides read TGTGCCAGCAGCTTAGATGGCGGAAGGCAGTACTTC. This chain uses TRBV11-2 with TRBJ2-7; D ambiguous. The CDR3 spans 12 residues. Germline V gives CDR1 SGHAT, CDR2 FQNNGV. Trimming took off 0 bases at V and 9 bases at J, with 9 bases between the two ends.